These T cell receptor beta chains were read from a single sample in a study of tumor and adjacent non-tumor tissue in lung cancer. TCRdb reprocessed the multiplex PCR reads via MiXCR and lists one record per CDR3 protein. Found here are some 78,000 distinct CDR3 sequences, roughly 80% of them singletons; the top ten hold about 14%. The material sequenced was lung tumor tissue. The receptors were gathered from a woman aged 50 to 60 with non-small cell lung cancer. The CDR3 runs from the conserved cysteine through the conserved F or W. Each record gives: J gene, V gene, D gene, clone size, CDR3 DNA, CDR3 protein. The D gene is left open where the match is weak. The listing skips clone size in some rows; elsewhere it reads once, few, many or a size class.

>TRBJ2-1|TRBV24-1|-|-
TGTACCACCAGTAAGGTCAGCAGCAGATCGTACAATGAGCAGTTCTTC
CTTSKVSSRSYNEQFF
>TRBJ1-2|TRBV28|-|-
TGTGCCAACTTGTCGCCGGGACTCATCTATGGCTACACCTTC
CANLSPGLIYGYTF
>TRBJ2-1|TRBV6-2/TRBV6-3|-|-
TGTGCCAGCAGTTATGTGTGGCCAAGTGAGCAATTCTTC
CASSYVWPSEQFF
>TRBJ2-7|TRBV14|-|-
TGTGCCAGCAGCCAAGGTGTTAGGGGGACCTACGAGCAGTACTTC
CASSQGVRGTYEQYF
>TRBJ1-4|TRBV7-9|-|many
TGTGCCAGCAGCAGAGGATCAGAGGTCAAACTGTTTTTT
CASSRGSEVKLFF
>TRBJ2-6|TRBV20-1|TRBD2|-
TGCAGTGCTAGGACTAGCGGGGGAGTAAACTCTGAGGCCAACGTCCTGACTTTC
CSARTSGGVNSEANVLTF
>TRBJ1-1|TRBV12-3/TRBV12-4|-|-
TGTGCCAATAGTTTAAGCGGCAGCCTAAACACTGAAGCTTTCTTT
CANSLSGSLNTEAFF
>TRBJ2-7|TRBV29-1|-|-
TGCAGCGTTAGGACTAATGGATATTACGAGCAGTACTTC
CSVRTNGYYEQYF
>TRBJ2-1|TRBV6-2/TRBV6-3|-|-
TGTGCCAGCAGTCGTTCGGGGCCGAGCTCCTACAATGAGCAGCTCTTC
CASSRSGPSSYNEQLF
>TRBJ2-7|TRBV20-1|TRBD1|once
TGCAGTGCGTCCGGGGGGACAGGGTTCCACGAGCAGTCTTTC
CSASGGTGFHEQSF
>TRBJ1-6|TRBV10-3|-|-
TGTGCCATCTGTGAGTCCACCAGGGATTCACCCCTCGACTTT
CAICESTRDSPLDF
>TRBJ1-4|TRBV6-2/TRBV6-3|-|-
TGTGCCAGCAGTTACGGGGGCCTGGGCGAAAAAGTGTTTTTT
CASSYGGLGEKVFF
>TRBJ2-1|TRBV6-2/TRBV6-3|-|many
TGTGCCAGCGCCAGCGTGGAGAGGGCCGACAATGAGCAGTTCTTC
CASASVERADNEQFF
>TRBJ2-2|TRBV20-1|TRBD1|once
TGCAGTGCTAGAGAAGATGTTATCGGACAGGCCTTCGGCGGGGAGCTGTTTTTT
CSAREDVIGQAFGGELFF
>TRBJ2-3|TRBV28|-|-
TGTGTCAGCAGGCTTTATTGCGGGGTAGATACACAGTATTTT
CVSRLYCGVDTQYF
>TRBJ1-2|TRBV6-1|TRBD1|once
TGTGCCAGCATCCAGGACAGGGGAGTCCACGGCTACACCTTC
CASIQDRGVHGYTF
>TRBJ2-1|TRBV20-1|TRBD2|-
TGCAGTGCTAGATTGGGACTACCACACACTGATCAGTTCTTC
CSARLGLPHTDQFF
>TRBJ2-7|TRBV12-3/TRBV12-4|-|-
TGTGCCAGCAACCCGAACAGGGACGACGAGCAGTATTTC
CASNPNRDDEQYF
>TRBJ2-3|TRBV20-1|TRBD2|-
TGCAGTGCTAGACAACCCTGGTCCGAGACTAGCTGGAGGTGGTGCACAGATACGCAGTATTTT
CSARQPWSETSWRWCTDTQYF
>TRBJ1-6|TRBV11-2|-|-
TGTGCCAGCACCCCAGGACAATGTCATAATTCACCCCTCCACTTT
CASTPGQCHNSPLHF
>TRBJ2-2|TRBV4-3|-|many
TGCGCCAGCAGCCACGAACTAGCAGGCGCGAACACCGGGGAGCTGTTTTTT
CASSHELAGANTGELFF
>TRBJ2-3|TRBV7-3|-|few
TGTGTCAGCAGCTTAGTGGGACTGCCGTTGAGCACAGATACGCAGTATTTT
CVSSLVGLPLSTDTQYF
>TRBJ2-5|TRBV12-3/TRBV12-4|-|-
TGTACCAACAGTTTATCTCCGGTGGAGACCCAGTACTTC
CTNSLSPVETQYF
>TRBJ2-1|TRBV29-1|-|-
TGCAGCGCTGACACCCGGGACCTCCAGTCCTTC
CSADTRDLQSF
>TRBJ2-7|TRBV5-1|TRBD2|many
TGCGCCAGCAGCTCCGGGACTAGCGGGGGAAGGGGCGAGCAGTACTTC
CASSSGTSGGRGEQYF
>TRBJ2-7|TRBV6-5|-|-
TGTGCCAGCAGTGAGGACACGAAAGTGTACGAGCAGTATTTC
CASSEDTKVYEQYF
>TRBJ2-1|TRBV10-1|-|medium-sized
TGCGCCAGCAGTCCGGACAGCGGCTTTGGCGGTGGCTATGAGCAGTTCTTC
CASSPDSGFGGGYEQFF
>TRBJ2-2|TRBV15|-|-
TGTGCCACCAGCTATAATTACAGGGAGGTATATACCGGGGTGCTGTTTTTT
CATSYNYREVYTGVLFF
>TRBJ1-5|TRBV12-3/TRBV12-4|-|medium-sized
TGTGCCAGCAGTCAACGGGACGTCAATCAGCCCCAGCATTTT
CASSQRDVNQPQHF